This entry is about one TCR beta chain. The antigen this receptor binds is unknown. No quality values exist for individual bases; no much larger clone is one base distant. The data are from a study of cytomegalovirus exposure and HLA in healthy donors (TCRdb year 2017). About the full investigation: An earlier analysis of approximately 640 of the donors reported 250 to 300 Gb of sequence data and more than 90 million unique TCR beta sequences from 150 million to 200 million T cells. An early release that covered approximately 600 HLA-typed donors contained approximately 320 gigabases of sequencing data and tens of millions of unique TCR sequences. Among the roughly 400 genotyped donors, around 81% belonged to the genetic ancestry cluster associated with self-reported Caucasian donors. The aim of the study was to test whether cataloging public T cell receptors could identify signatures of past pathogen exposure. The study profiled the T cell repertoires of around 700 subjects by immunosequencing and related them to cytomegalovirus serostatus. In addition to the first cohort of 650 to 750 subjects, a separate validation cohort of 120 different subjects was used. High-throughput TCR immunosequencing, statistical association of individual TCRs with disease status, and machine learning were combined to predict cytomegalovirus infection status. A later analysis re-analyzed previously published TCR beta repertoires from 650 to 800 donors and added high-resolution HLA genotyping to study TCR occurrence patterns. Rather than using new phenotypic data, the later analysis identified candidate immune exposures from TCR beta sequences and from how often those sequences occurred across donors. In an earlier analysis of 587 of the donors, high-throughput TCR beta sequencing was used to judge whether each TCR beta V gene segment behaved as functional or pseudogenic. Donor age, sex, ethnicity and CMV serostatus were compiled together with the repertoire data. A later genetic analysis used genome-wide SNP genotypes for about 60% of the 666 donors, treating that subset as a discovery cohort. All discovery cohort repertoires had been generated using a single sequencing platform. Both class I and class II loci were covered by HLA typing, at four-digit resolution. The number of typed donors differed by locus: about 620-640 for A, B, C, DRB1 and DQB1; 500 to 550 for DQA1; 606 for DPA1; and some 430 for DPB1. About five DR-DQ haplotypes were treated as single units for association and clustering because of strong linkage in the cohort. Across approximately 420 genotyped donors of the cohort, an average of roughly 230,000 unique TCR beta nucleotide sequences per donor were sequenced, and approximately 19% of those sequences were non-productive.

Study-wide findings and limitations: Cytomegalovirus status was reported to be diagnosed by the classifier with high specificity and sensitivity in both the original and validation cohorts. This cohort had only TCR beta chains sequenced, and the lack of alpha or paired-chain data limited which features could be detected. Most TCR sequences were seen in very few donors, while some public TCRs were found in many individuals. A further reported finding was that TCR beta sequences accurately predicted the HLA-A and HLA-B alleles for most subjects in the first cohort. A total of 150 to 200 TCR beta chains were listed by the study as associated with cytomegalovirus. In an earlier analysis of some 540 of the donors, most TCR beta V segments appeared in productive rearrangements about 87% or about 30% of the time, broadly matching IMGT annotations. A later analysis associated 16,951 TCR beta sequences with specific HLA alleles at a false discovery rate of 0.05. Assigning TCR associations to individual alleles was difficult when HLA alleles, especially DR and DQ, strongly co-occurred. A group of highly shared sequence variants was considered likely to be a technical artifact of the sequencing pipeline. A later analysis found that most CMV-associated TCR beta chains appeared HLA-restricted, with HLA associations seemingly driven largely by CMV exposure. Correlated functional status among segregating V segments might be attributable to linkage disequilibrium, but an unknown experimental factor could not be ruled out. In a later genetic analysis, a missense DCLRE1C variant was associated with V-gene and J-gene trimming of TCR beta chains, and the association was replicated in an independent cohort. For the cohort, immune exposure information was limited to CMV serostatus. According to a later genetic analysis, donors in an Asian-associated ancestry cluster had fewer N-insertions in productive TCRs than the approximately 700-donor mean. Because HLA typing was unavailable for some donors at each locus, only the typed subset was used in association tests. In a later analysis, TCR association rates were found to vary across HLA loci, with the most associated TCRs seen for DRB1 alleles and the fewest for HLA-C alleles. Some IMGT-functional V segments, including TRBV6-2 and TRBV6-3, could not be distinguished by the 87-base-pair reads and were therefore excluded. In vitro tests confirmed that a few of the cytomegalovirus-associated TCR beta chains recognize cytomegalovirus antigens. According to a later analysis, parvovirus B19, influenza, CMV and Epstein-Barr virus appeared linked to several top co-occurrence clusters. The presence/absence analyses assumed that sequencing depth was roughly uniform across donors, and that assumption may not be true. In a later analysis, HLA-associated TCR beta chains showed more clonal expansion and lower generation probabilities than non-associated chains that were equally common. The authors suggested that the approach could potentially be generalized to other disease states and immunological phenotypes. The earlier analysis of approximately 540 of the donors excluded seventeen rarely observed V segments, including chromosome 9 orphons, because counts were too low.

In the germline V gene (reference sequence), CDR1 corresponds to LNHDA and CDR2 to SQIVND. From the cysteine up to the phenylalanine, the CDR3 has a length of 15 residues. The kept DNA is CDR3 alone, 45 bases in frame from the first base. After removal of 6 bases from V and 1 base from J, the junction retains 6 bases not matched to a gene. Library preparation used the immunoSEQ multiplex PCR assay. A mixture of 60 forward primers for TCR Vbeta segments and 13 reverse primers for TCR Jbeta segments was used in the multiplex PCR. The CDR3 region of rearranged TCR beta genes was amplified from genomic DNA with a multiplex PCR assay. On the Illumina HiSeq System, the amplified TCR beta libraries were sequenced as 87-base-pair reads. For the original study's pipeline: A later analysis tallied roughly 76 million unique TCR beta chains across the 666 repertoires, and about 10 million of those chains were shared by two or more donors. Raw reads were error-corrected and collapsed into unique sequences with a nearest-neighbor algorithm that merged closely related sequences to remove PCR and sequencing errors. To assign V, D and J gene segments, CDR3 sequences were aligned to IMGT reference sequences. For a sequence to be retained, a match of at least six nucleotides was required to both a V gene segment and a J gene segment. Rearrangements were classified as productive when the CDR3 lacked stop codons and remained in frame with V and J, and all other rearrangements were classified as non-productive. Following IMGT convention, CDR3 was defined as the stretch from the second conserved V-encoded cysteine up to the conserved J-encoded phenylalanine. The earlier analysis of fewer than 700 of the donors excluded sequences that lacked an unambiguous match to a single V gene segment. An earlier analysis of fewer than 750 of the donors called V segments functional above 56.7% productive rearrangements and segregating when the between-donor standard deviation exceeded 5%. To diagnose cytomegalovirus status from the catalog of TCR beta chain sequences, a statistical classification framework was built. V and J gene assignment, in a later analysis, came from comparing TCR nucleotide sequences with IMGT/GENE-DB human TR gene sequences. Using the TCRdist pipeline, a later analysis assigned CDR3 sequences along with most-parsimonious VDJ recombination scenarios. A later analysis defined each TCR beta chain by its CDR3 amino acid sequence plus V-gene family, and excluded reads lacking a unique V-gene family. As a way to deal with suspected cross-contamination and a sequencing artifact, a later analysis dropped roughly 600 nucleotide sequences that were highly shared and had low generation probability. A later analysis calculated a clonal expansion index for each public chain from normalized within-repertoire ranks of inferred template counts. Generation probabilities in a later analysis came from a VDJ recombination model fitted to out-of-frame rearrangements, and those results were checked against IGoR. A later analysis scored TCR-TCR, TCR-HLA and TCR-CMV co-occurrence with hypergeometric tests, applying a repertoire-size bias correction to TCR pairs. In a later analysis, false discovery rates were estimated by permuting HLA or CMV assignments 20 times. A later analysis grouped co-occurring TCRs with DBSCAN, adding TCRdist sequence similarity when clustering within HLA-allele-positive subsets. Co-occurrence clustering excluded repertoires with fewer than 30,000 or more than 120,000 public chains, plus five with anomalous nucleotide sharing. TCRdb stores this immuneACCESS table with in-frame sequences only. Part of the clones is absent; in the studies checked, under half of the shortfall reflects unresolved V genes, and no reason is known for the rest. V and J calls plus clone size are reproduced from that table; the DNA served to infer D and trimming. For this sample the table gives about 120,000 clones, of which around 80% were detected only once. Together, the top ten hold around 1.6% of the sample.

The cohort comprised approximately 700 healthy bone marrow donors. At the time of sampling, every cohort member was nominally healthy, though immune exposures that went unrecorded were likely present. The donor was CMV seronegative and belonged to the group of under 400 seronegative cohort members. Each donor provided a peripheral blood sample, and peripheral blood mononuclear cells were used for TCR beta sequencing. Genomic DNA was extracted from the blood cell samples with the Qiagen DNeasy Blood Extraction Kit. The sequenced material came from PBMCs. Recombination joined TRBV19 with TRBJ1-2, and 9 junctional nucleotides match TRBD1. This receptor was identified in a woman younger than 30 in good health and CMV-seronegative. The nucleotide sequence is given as TGTGCCAGTAGCTTCCCGGGACAGGGTAACTATGGCTACACCTTC. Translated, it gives CASSFPGQGNYGYTF.